This T cell receptor (beta chain) was identified in a study of tumor-infiltrating lymphocytes in localized non-small cell lung cancer (dated by TCRdb to about 2021). Study-level background: Several histologies were represented in the cohort, which also included both smokers and never-smokers as well as patients whose samples were collected after neoadjuvant chemotherapy. Each patient provided resected tumor tissue plus uninvolved lung tissue from the same patient, with the uninvolved lung tissue described as non-adjacent to the tumor. Alongside flow cytometry, multiplex immunofluorescence, RNA-seq, exome sequencing and proteomics, TCR sequencing was applied to the same patients as one of several integrated assays. In total, the ICON cohort consisted of 140 or so surgical patients with localized non-small cell lung cancer who had their tumors resected. The paired tumor versus uninvolved lung comparison of immunoSEQ T-cell fraction included some 50 patients. Overall study results and their limits: Tumor T-cell fraction from TCR sequencing was not associated with recurrence-free survival (p = 0.61). TCRbeta sequencing supported higher T cell infiltration in tumors than in uninvolved lung tissue, consistent with immunofluorescence CD3 counts. Assay coverage differed among patients according to how much tissue was available, so only a subset of the cohort had TCR sequencing. Because different assays used different pieces of the same tissue, intratumor heterogeneity could not be separated from technical variation. The TCR-derived T-cell fraction showed no difference between the flow cytometry-defined immunotypes IM1 (good prognosis) and IM2 (poor prognosis).

The immunoSEQ assay used for TCR sequencing gave the T-cell fraction in both tumor and uninvolved lung tissue. Regarding the original processing steps: For survival analysis, patients were divided into high (upper tertile) and low (lower two tertiles) T-cell fraction groups, which were compared by log-rank test. A signed-rank test was used to check for differences in T-cell fraction between paired tumor and uninvolved lung. Entries here come from immuneACCESS through TCRdb and include only in-frame sequences with V and J called. Some clones fail to appear in such tables; in the studies checked, an unresolved V gene covers under half of the shortfall, and the cause of the remainder is unknown. The DNA gave D and trimming, while V, J and clone size come from that table. The sample table records some 30,000 clones; approximately 85% of these occur just once. The leading ten clones occupy about 1.9% of the sample.

The CDR3 sequence holds 15 residues, the cysteine and phenylalanine included. Of all the DNA, just the CDR3 is kept, 45 bases in frame from base 1. The junction shows trimming of 3 bases on V and 8 bases on J, and the gene matches do not reach 8 bases of it. CDR1 and CDR2 are read off the germline V gene as SGHRS and YFSETQ. As concerns this clone: Its antigen is unknown. The record has no base qualities; no much larger clone is one base away.

Enrollment in ICON was initiated in 2016, and the last patient was enrolled in 2018. From a subcohort of 76 patients, fresh tumor and matched uninvolved tissue were collected for in-depth immune analyses, including TCR sequencing. DNA for TCR sequencing was isolated from bulk tissue, and no cell sorting was done. This receptor was taken from a human donor with non-small cell lung cancer. This chain is built from TRBV5-1 and TRBJ1-4, with 9 junctional bases fitting TRBD1. The sequenced material came from lung tumor tissue. The sequenced DNA is TGCGCCAGCAGCTCGACAGGGGGAAAGGAAGAAAAACTGTTTTTT. Translated, it gives CASSSTGGKEEKLFF.